This TCR beta chain was recovered during a study of blood T cell repertoires in COVID-19. Study at large: Sources were T cells, B-cell-depleted T cells, or PBMCs; the material itself was cDNA or gDNA.

In terms of age and location, participants ranged from about 18 to 95 years and lived in roughly 22 US areas. Per the authors' pipeline: By means of reference gene primer amplification, nucleated cell counts were estimated. Clones were sequenced by immunoSEQ multiplex PCR, and TCRdb holds only the in-frame ones, with some missing. That table furnishes V, J and clone size, whereas the DNA furnished D and trimming. The sample contains some 460,000 clones, 70% to 90% of which appear only once. Sample: PBMCs or T cells enriched from blood (not recorded which). The receptor was derived from a woman aged 18-29 years with acute COVID-19.

The CDR3 is CASSLANWGQSHSPLHF. The CDR3 DNA reads TGTGCCAGCAGCTTAGCGAACTGGGGACAGTCGCATTCACCCCTCCACTTT. The V and J genes are TRBV7-9 and TRBJ1-6; 7 bases align to TRBD1. V dropped 0 bases and J dropped 8; count of bases not matched to a gene: 10. Germline-derived CDR1 and CDR2 are SEHNR and FQNEAQ (reference sequence). The CDR3 spans 17 residues.